The 2 T cell receptor beta chains listed next were all sequenced from one sample in a study of T cell repertoires in cytomegalovirus infection. Antigens for these TCRs are unknown. TCRdb recomputed calls from the reads with MiXCR, one row per CDR3 protein. The table has about 35,000 distinct CDR3 sequences, approximately 52% seen once; the top ten hold 80% to 95%. The sample was CD8+ T cells from cultured PBMCs, taken from culture after CMV antigen stimulation. The receptors stem from a human donor in good health (CMV status not recorded). Some clones in this sample may be carry-over from other donors' samples.

The chain couples TRBV11-1 to TRBJ1-1, with D possibly TRBD1 on 5 matching bases. Germline CDR1 and CDR2: SGHAT and FQDESV (reference sequence). The CDR3 contains 14 residues. Between the trimmed V and J ends, which lost 2 bases and 6 bases, there was a span of 13 bases. CDR3 bases: TGTGCCAGCAGCTTACAGGGTGGGAGGGCTGAAGCTTTCTTT. As protein: CASSLQGGRAEAFF.

This clonotype was seen only a few times. The chain couples TRBV7-6 to TRBJ2-1, with a weak D call TRBD1 (5 bases). V lost 5 bases, J lost 0 bases, and 11 bases lay in between. This CDR3 has 15 amino acids. CDR1 and CDR2 (germline): SGHVS, FNYEAQ. The CDR3 region has the DNA TGTGCCAGCAGCATATACAGGAGCTCCTACAATGAGCAGTTCTTC. Its protein is CASSIYRSSYNEQFF.